One sample yielded the 12 T cell receptor beta chains listed below, sequenced in a study of prognosis after radiotherapy for stage I lung cancer. CDR3 of TCR beta was amplified from genomic DNA via a two-round multiplex PCR. It was primers specific to each TRBV and TRBJ gene that first-round PCR used. TCRdb reprocessed the multiplex PCR reads via MiXCR and lists one record per CDR3 protein. The data contain around 63,000 distinct CDR3 sequences, about 26% of them singletons. This sample comprised PBMCs, obtained before or after stereotactic body radiation therapy (not recorded which). Every receptor here comes from a donor over 45 with non-small cell lung cancer.

This clonotype was detected many times. The genes are TRBV18 and TRBJ2-1, with 7 bases matching TRBD2. From germline, CDR1 is KGHSH and CDR2 LQKENI. V gave up 0 bases and J gave up 9 bases; unmatched junction bases: 11. The CDR3 runs to 16 residues. CDR3 coding DNA: TGTGCCAGCTCACCACCGTCTGGCGGGGGAAGGTTTGAGCAGTTCTTC. Translating gives CASSPPSGGGRFEQFF.

Remarks on this clonotype: An end of the junction differs from the germline gene, which may be a read error. This chain links TRBV6-1 with TRBJ1-6; TRBD1 aligns across 8 bases. The CDR3 spans 17 residues. Germline assignment: CDR1 MNHNS and CDR2 SASEGT. CDR3 residues: CASSTRTGSSYNSRLHF. DNA for the CDR3: TGTGCCAGCAGTACAAGGACAGGGAGCTCCTATAATTCACGCCTCCACTTT.

This clonotype was counted many times. The chain has TRBV18 and TRBJ2-3; D is uncertain. The germline gives CDR1 KGHSH, CDR2 LQKENI. Trimming stripped 5 bases from V and 7 bases from J, with 13 bases between. The CDR3 runs to 13 residues. DNA of the CDR3: TGTGCCAGCTCAGCCGACCCGCCGAATACGCAGTATTTT. Translating gives CASSADPPNTQYF.

In its sample, this clonotype is medium-sized. This rearrangement joins TRBV6-1 to TRBJ2-7; tentative D call: TRBD2 (6 bases). Per germline, CDR1 MNHNS and CDR2 SASEGT. CDR3 length: 15 residues. The ends were cut back, 1 base at V and 2 bases at J, with 12 bases in the middle. CDR3 in DNA: TGTGCCAGCAGTGAAGACCCAGGGAGGACCTACGAGCAGTACTTC. This encodes CASSEDPGRTYEQYF.

This clonotype was recorded many times. The chain uses TRBV19 and TRBJ1-1, with TRBD1 as a possible D gene (6 bases). V was cut by 3 bases and J by 1 base, with 9 bases left in between. Germline values: CDR1 LNHDA, CDR2 SQIVND (reference sequence). CDR3 size: 14 residues. The CDR3 nucleotides read TGTGCCAGTAGTATCAGGGACAAGAACACTGAAGCTTTCTTT. Its translation: CASSIRDKNTEAFF.

The chain is built from TRBV7-9 and TRBJ2-4; 7 bases are a match to TRBD2. This CDR3 comprises 23 residues. The V segment lost 3 bases and the J segment 2 bases; nucleotides outside the gene matches: 28. Germline CDR1 is SEHNR and CDR2 is FQNEAQ (reference sequence). In DNA form, the CDR3 reads TGTGCCAGCAGCTTGAGGGTCTTGGGATGGGGTCGGACTAGTCACGGAACCAAAAACATTCAGTACTTC. Translation: CASSLRVLGWGRTSHGTKNIQYF.

The rearrangement uses TRBV13 and TRBJ1-4, with 12 bases matching TRBD1. The CDR3 contains 17 residues. Looked up from germline, CDR1 is PRHDT and CDR2 is FYEKMQ (reference sequence). V gave up 4 bases and J gave up 6 bases; unmatched junction bases: 9. The CDR3 sequence: CASSSRDRGQRDEKLFF. The CDR3 DNA follows: TGTGCCAGCAGCTCCCGGGACAGGGGGCAACGGGATGAAAAACTGTTTTTT.

This clonotype occurred many times. The chain is built from TRBV29-1 and TRBJ1-3; D gene unclear. V was shortened by 1 base and J by 3 bases, with 10 bases between the two germline ends. The CDR3 is 14 residues long. Per germline, CDR1 SQVTM and CDR2 ANQGSEA. The CDR3 spells CSVEGWGNGNTIYF. The CDR3 DNA reads TGCAGCGTTGAAGGGTGGGGAAATGGAAACACCATATATTTT.

This clonotype was seen repeatedly, ten times or more. V and J are TRBV6-1 and TRBJ2-1, with 9 bases aligning to TRBD1. The germline V gene has CDR1 MNHNS and CDR2 SASEGT. The CDR3 runs 15 residues. J gave up 7 bases and V 6 bases, and 10 bases lay outside the gene matches. CDR3 protein: CASSRGQGKRNEQFF. The CDR3 nucleotides read TGTGCCAGCAGCCGGGGACAGGGCAAAAGGAATGAGCAGTTCTTC.

This clonotype occurred many times. This chain uses TRBV5-1 with TRBJ2-1; D possibly matches TRBD1 or TRBD2 (5 bases each). The V gene's germline CDR1 is SGHRS and CDR2 YFSETQ. Trimming pared 0 bases from V and 7 bases from J, leaving 20 bases between. The CDR3 runs 17 residues. The CDR3 nucleotides read TGCGCCAGCAGCTTGGCCACTGGGACGCAGACGGGGAATGAGCAGTTCTTC. Amino acid sequence: CASSLATGTQTGNEQFF.

This clonotype was counted many times. The chain uses TRBV18 and TRBJ1-2, with D perhaps TRBD1 (5 bases). Per germline, CDR1 KGHSH and CDR2 LQKENI. The CDR3 extends over 17 amino acids. The ends were cut back, 3 bases at V and 2 bases at J, with 19 bases in the middle. The chain's CDR3 is CASSPGAGSQTNYGYTF. The CDR3 nucleotides are TGTGCCAGCTCACCCGGGGCAGGGAGCCAGACGAACTATGGCTACACCTTC.

Ten or more counts support this clonotype. The rearrangement links TRBV20-1 to TRBJ1-6; D gene ambiguous. This CDR3 comprises 13 residues. Germline CDR1 is DFQATT and CDR2 is SNEGSKA (reference sequence). Trimming removed 6 bases at V and 5 bases at J, with 11 bases between. CDR3 coding DNA: TGCAGTGCCCACAGTGGGGATAATTCACCCCTCCACTTT. Translating it yields CSAHSGDNSPLHF.